This TCR beta chain derives from a study of T-cell reconstitution after alpha-beta-depleted transplantation in children. Overall study results and limits: After transplant, at about two months, alpha-beta T cells were reportedly derived from several hundred expanded graft clones.

Unique molecular identifiers were built into the TCRbeta library. TCRdb reanalysed the PCR reads using MiXCR and keeps one entry per CDR3 protein. The sample yields 750,000 to 950,000 distinct CDR3 sequences, roughly 15% seen once. The table lists this clonotype with a few counts. No antigen is known for it. The V and J ends lost 5 bases and 2 bases respectively, with 9 bases between them. This CDR3 has 13 amino acids. Germline V gives CDR1 SQVTM, CDR2 ANQGSEA. The clonotype comes from a male patient aged 10 to 17 who had a stem cell transplant for acute lymphoblastic leukemia, so the T cells may come from the graft donor. Sequenced material: PBMCs, mostly from graft donor cells, taken 360 days after TCRalphabeta/CD19-depleted stem cell transplant. This chain connects TRBV29-1 to TRBJ2-2; unclear D gene. The CDR3 spells CSVFADNTGELFF. The CDR3 nucleotides read TGCAGCGTTTTCGCCGATAACACCGGGGAGCTGTTTTTT.